Presented here are 7 T cell receptor beta chains from one specimen sequenced in a study of cytomegalovirus exposure and HLA in healthy donors. The PCR was carried out with 60 Vbeta primers and 13 Jbeta primers. The protocol was immunoSEQ multiplex PCR, while the TCRdb copy is restricted to in-frame clones and leaves out a portion. The sample contains about 200,000 clones, 75% to 90% of which appear only once. The sample was PBMCs. All receptors derive from a woman in her 30s in good health and CMV-seronegative.

The chain combines TRBV6-1 with TRBJ1-3; 7 bases align to TRBD1. After removal of 7 bases from V and 0 bases from J, the junction contained 6 bases not matched to a gene. The germline V gene encodes CDR1 MNHNS and CDR2 SASEGT. This CDR3 comprises 15 residues. DNA for the CDR3: TGTGCCAGCACCGGACAGGCGTCCTCTGGAAACACCATATATTTT. Translating gives CASTGQASSGNTIYF.

V gene TRBV2 combines with J gene TRBJ2-7, with D unresolved. The germline CDR1 and CDR2 sequences are SNHLY and FYNNEI. V lost 4 bases and J lost 3, with 4 bases in between. The CDR3 runs to 11 residues. CDR3 amino acids: CASSAHYEQYF. CDR3 DNA: TGTGCCAGCAGTGCACACTACGAGCAGTACTTC.

The J gene is TRBJ1-1, the V gene TRBV28; D is unclear. The ends were cut back, 2 bases at V and 0 bases at J, with 10 bases in the middle. The CDR3 has 15 amino acids. Germline values: CDR1 MDHEN, CDR2 SYDVKM. The DNA for the CDR3 is TGTGCCAGCAGTTTAGGGAGCGCCTTGAACACTGAAGCTTTCTTT. Its translation is CASSLGSALNTEAFF.

The CDR3 loop reads CASRQGLYEQYF. Written as DNA, the CDR3 is TGTGCCAGCCGACAGGGTTTGTACGAGCAGTACTTC. The V call is TRBV28, the J call TRBJ2-7, with TRBD1 identical over 7 bases. Looked up from germline, CDR1 is MDHEN and CDR2 is SYDVKM. The length of the CDR3 is 12 residues. V lost 8 bases to trimming and J lost 4 bases; unmatched junction nucleotides: 5.

The V call is TRBV28, the J call TRBJ1-4, with TRBD1 as a possible D gene (5 bases). Germline lookup yields CDR1 MDHEN and CDR2 SYDVKM. This CDR3 has 13 residues. The germline V and J ends were trimmed by 7 bases and 5 bases, with 11 bases remaining between them. The CDR3 DNA sequence: TGTGCCAGCATGGGGCGGCTAAATGAAAAACTGTTTTTT. It is translated as CASMGRLNEKLFF.

This chain connects TRBV29-1 to TRBJ2-1, with D possibly being TRBD1 (6 bases). The V gene's germline CDR1 is SQVTM and CDR2 ANQGSEA. The CDR3 has 14 amino acids. Trimming took 2 bases from V and 3 from J, leaving 11 bases between them. CDR3 sequence reads: CSVEQGTGYNEQFF. DNA for the CDR3: TGCAGCGTTGAACAGGGGACGGGCTACAATGAGCAGTTCTTC.

The J gene is TRBJ2-1, the V gene TRBV9, with TRBD1 matching 11 bases. J gave up 7 bases and V 0 bases, and 6 bases lay outside the gene matches. Germline V gives CDR1 SGDLS, CDR2 YYNGEE. The CDR3 consists of 16 residues. CDR3 in DNA: TGTGCCAGCAGCGTAGCTACTGGGACAGGGGGGAATGAGCAGTTCTTC. This gives the protein CASSVATGTGGNEQFF.